This is a list of T cell receptor beta chains from one sample in a study of blood T cell repertoires in COVID-19. Clones were read by immunoSEQ multiplex PCR, and TCRdb kept only the in-frame ones, dropping some. The table lists some 300,000 clones, around nine tenths of them singletons. The sample was peripheral blood. All receptors derive from a woman aged 65 to 85 with COVID-19, enrolled during active disease. Both conserved end residues are part of each CDR3. D genes are given only for firm matches. Clone size is shown for a subset of rows, as once, few, many or a class of expanded clone.

abundance	v_gene	d_gene	j_gene	len	CDR3nt	CDR3aa
-	TRBV5-4	TRBD1	TRBJ2-5	16	TGTGCCAGCACCTCGACGCAGGGGGCTGTGGAGGAGACCCAGTACTTC	CASTSTQGAVEETQYF
-	TRBV24-1	TRBD2	TRBJ2-1	15	TGTGCCACCAGTGACTCAGGACTAGGACGTACTGAGCAGTTCTTC	CATSDSGLGRTEQFF
-	TRBV5-1	TRBD2	TRBJ2-1	17	TGCGCCAGCAGCCATGGACTAGCGGGGGCCTCCTACAATGAGCAGTTCTTC	CASSHGLAGASYNEQFF
-	TRBV4-3	TRBD1	TRBJ1-5	16	TGCGCCAGCAGCCAAGAAGTGGGACAGGGAGGGCAGCCCCAGCATTTT	CASSQEVGQGGQPQHF
-	TRBV7-6	TRBD1	TRBJ1-4	14	TGTGCCAGCAGCTTATTTGGGACAGGGGGCGAACTGTTTTTT	CASSLFGTGGELFF
-	TRBV5-1	-	TRBJ2-7	14	TGCGCCAGCAGCACAGAACATAACTCCTACGAGCAGTACTTC	CASSTEHNSYEQYF
-	TRBV30	-	TRBJ1-1	13	TGTGCCTGGAGTTCCTCCGGGAACACTGAAGCTTTCTTT	CAWSSSGNTEAFF
-	TRBV2	-	TRBJ2-1	14	TGTGCCAGCAGTGAAGCGCGTGGGGGCATTACGCAGTTCTTC	CASSEARGGITQFF
-	TRBV9	TRBD1	TRBJ1-1	13	TGTGCCAGCAGCGTACTGACAGGGGCTGAAGCTTTCTTT	CASSVLTGAEAFF
-	TRBV5-8	TRBD1	TRBJ1-1	15	TGTGCCAGCAGCTTAGACAGGGTTAGGGACACTGAAGCTTTCTTT	CASSLDRVRDTEAFF
-	TRBV4-3	TRBD2	TRBJ2-1	15	TGCGCCAGCAGCCAAGCTAGCGGTTTTGGGGATGAGCAGTTCTTC	CASSQASGFGDEQFF
-	TRBV5-1	-	TRBJ1-5	15	TGCGCCAGCAGCAATGGGGAGGGGAGCAATCAGCCCCAGCATTTT	CASSNGEGSNQPQHF
-	TRBV10-2	-	TRBJ1-1	11	TGCGCCAGCACTTGGCGGTATGAAGCTTTCTTT	CASTWRYEAFF
few	TRBV29-1	TRBD1	TRBJ2-7	13	TGCAGCGTTGAAGACCAAGGGACAGACGAGCAGTACTTC	CSVEDQGTDEQYF
few	TRBV29-1	-	TRBJ2-5	14	TGCAGCGTTGTGCTTGGACTTTCTCAAGAGACCCAGTACTTC	CSVVLGLSQETQYF